These 27 T cell receptor beta chains came from one sample sequenced in a study of cytomegalovirus exposure and HLA in healthy donors. TCRdb's table, derived via immunoSEQ multiplex PCR, lists solely in-frame clones and lacks some. The sample consists of roughly 100,000 clones, around 83% of them appearing once. Sequencing was carried out using PBMCs. The receptors originated from a woman between 18 and 29 years old in good health and CMV-seropositive.

V gene TRBV28 combines with J gene TRBJ1-5, with D possibly matching TRBD1 (5 bases). The germline CDR1 and CDR2 sequences are MDHEN and SYDVKM. CDR3 length: 14 amino acids. The V end was cut by 5 bases, the J end by 4 bases, with 12 bases between. The DNA for the CDR3 is TGTGCCAGCAGTCCTTGGGGGGGTAATCAGCCCCAGCATTTT. It translates to CASSPWGGNQPQHF.

This chain joins TRBV29-1 and TRBJ2-7, with a weak D call TRBD2 (7 bases). Germline assignment: CDR1 SQVTM and CDR2 ANQGSEA. V lost 6 bases and J 0 bases, leaving 12 bases between the germline ends. The CDR3 contains 13 residues. CDR3: CSVWEGGSYEQYF. In DNA, the CDR3 is TGCAGCGTCTGGGAGGGGGGCTCCTACGAGCAGTACTTC.

Only a few counts were recorded for this clone. V gene TRBV29-1 combines with J gene TRBJ2-1; D is perhaps TRBD1 (6 bases). Germline loops: CDR1 SQVTM, CDR2 ANQGSEA. This CDR3 region has 16 residues. Trimming took off 3 bases at V and 5 bases at J, with 20 bases between the two ends. The CDR3 nucleotides read TGCAGCGTTGACCACACTGTGGGGGCCGTAAACAATGAGCAGTTCTTC. This gives the protein CSVDHTVGAVNNEQFF.

J is TRBJ1-2 and V is TRBV28; 7 nucleotides match TRBD1. The CDR3 covers 16 residues. Losses at the gene ends were 2 bases for V and 2 bases for J; bases not matched to a gene: 8. Germline V CDR1 and CDR2: MDHEN, SYDVKM. In nucleotides, the CDR3 is TGTGCCAGCAGTTTAGTGACCCCGGGACAGAACTATGGCTACACCTTC. Protein: CASSLVTPGQNYGYTF.

The rearrangement joins TRBV10-3 to TRBJ1-2; D may be TRBD1 (6 bases). Germline CDR1 reads ENHRY; CDR2 reads SYGVKD. CDR3 length: 12 amino acids. Between the trimmed V and J ends, which lost 4 bases and 3 bases, there was a span of 6 bases. In nucleotides, the CDR3 is TGTGCCATCAGTGCAGGGGACTATGGCTACACCTTC. Translating gives CAISAGDYGYTF.

This rearrangement joins TRBV2 to TRBJ2-2, with no clear D. The CDR3 covers 16 residues. Germline CDR1 is SNHLY and CDR2 is FYNNEI. Trimming cost V 1 base and J 2 bases, with 11 bases left between them. The CDR3 DNA follows: TGTGCCAGCAGTGAAGTCGCGGCAGAAAACACCGGGGAGCTGTTTTTT. Protein product: CASSEVAAENTGELFF.

The J gene is TRBJ2-7, the V gene TRBV5-1; D is unclear. Per germline, CDR1 SGHRS and CDR2 YFSETQ. The germline V and J ends were trimmed by 3 bases and 3 bases, with 16 bases remaining between them. The CDR3 runs 15 residues. CDR3 sequence (DNA): TGCGCCAGCAGCTCGCGCTCCGACTCACGCTACGAGCAGTACTTC. Translation gives CASSSRSDSRYEQYF.

V is TRBV5-1 and J is TRBJ1-3, with D uncertain. The CDR3 spans 15 residues. In germline, CDR1 is SGHRS, CDR2 YFSETQ. V dropped 3 bases and J dropped 0 bases, with 10 bases sitting between them. The DNA for the CDR3 is TGCGCCAGCAGCTATGTTGGGAGCTCTGGAAACACCATATATTTT. Its protein product is CASSYVGSSGNTIYF.

The table lists this clone with a few counts. This chain uses TRBV5-1 with TRBJ2-3, with 11 bases aligning to TRBD2. Germline values: CDR1 SGHRS, CDR2 YFSETQ. CDR3 length: 16 residues. V shed 4 bases, J shed 2 bases, and the junction held 6 bases outside the gene matches. The CDR3 region is CASSQGTSGPTDTQYF. The CDR3 DNA reads TGCGCCAGCAGCCAAGGGACTAGCGGACCCACAGATACGCAGTATTTT. Full variable domain (outside the CDR3, taken from reference TRBV5-1 and TRBJ2-3): KAGVTQTPRYLIKTRGQQVTLSCSPISGHRSVSWYQQTPGQGLQFLFEYFSETQRNKGNFPGRFSGRQFSNSRSEMNVSTLELGDSALYLCASSQGTSGPTDTQYFGPGTRLTVL.

The rearrangement joins TRBV9 to TRBJ1-4; 8 bases are a match to TRBD1. Germline V gene data show CDR1 as SGDLS and CDR2 as YYNGEE. The CDR3 is made up of 14 amino acids. With V trimmed by 3 bases and J by 7 bases, 5 bases remained unmatched. In DNA form, the CDR3 reads TGTGCCAGCAGCGAGCGGGACAGGTCTGAAAAACTGTTTTTT. It is translated as CASSERDRSEKLFF.

The chain uses TRBV2 and TRBJ1-4; D may be TRBD1 (6 bases). Trimming pared 4 bases from V and 8 bases from J, leaving 11 bases between. Germline CDR1 SNHLY, CDR2 FYNNEI. The CDR3 sequence is 13 residues long. CDR3 in amino acids: CASSVFRGEKLFF. The CDR3 bases are TGTGCCAGCAGTGTGTTCAGGGGAGAAAAACTGTTTTTT.

The J gene is TRBJ2-3, the V gene TRBV30, with D tentatively TRBD2 (6 bases). V lost 3 bases, J lost 8 bases, and 6 bases lay in between. The CDR3 contains 10 residues. Germline V gene sequence: CDR1 GTSNPN, CDR2 SVGIG (reference sequence). The CDR3, as DNA: TGTGCCTGGAGCGGGGGTACGCAGTATTTT. Translating gives CAWSGGTQYF.

V and J are TRBV4-1 and TRBJ2-7, with 11 bases matching TRBD1. Unmatched junction bases numbered 6, after V lost 4 bases and J lost 4 bases. This CDR3 is 15 amino acids long. CDR1 and CDR2 from the germline V gene are MGHRA and YSYEKL. The CDR3 DNA reads TGCGCCAGCAGCCCGGACAGGGGGCAGAGGTACGAGCAGTACTTC. It is translated as CASSPDRGQRYEQYF.

Here the CDR3 DNA reads TGCGCCAGCAGCTTGTACAGGGCAACTCGCCGGAACACCATATATTTT. It translates to CASSLYRATRRNTIYF. The V and J genes are TRBV5-1 and TRBJ1-3, with TRBD1 as a possible D gene (6 bases). Germline assignment: CDR1 SGHRS and CDR2 YFSETQ. Trimming removed 1 base from V and 7 bases from J, with 18 bases in between. This CDR3 comprises 16 residues.

V is TRBV28 and J is TRBJ2-5; D uncertain. The CDR3 spans 13 residues. Between the trimmed V and J ends, which lost 1 base and 5 bases, there was a span of 8 bases. Germline values: CDR1 MDHEN, CDR2 SYDVKM. In DNA form, the CDR3 reads TGTGCCAGCAGTTTATCTATTCGGGAGACCCAGTACTTC. This translates into CASSLSIRETQYF.

The rearrangement joins TRBV6-5 to TRBJ1-5; D may be TRBD1 (5 bases). CDR3 length equals 14 residues. Germline values: CDR1 MNHEY, CDR2 SVGAGI. The V end was cut by 4 bases, the J end by 0 bases, with 7 bases between. CDR3 in amino acids: CASSSGGSNQPQHF. The CDR3 DNA reads as TGTGCCAGCAGTTCCGGGGGTAGCAATCAGCCCCAGCATTTT.

The genes are TRBV2 and TRBJ2-1; no clear D. The CDR3 length is 12 residues. V was shortened by 4 bases and J by 3 bases, with 4 bases between the two germline ends. Germline CDR1 SNHLY, CDR2 FYNNEI. CDR3 nucleotides: TGTGCCAGCAGTGTTATCTACAATGAGCAGTTCTTC. Its protein is CASSVIYNEQFF.

CDR3 in DNA: TGTGCCGCGGGCCATGGGCGGGAGCAGTTCTTC. The encoded protein is CAAGHGREQFF. This chain connects TRBV9 to TRBJ2-1; D may be TRBD2 (5 bases). The V end lost 10 bases, the J end lost 10 bases, and 15 bases lay between the germline ends. The CDR3 covers 11 residues. Looked up from germline, CDR1 is SGDLS and CDR2 is YYNGEE.

CDR3 region: CASRSGLKSYEQYF. The DNA for the CDR3 is TGCGCCAGCAGAAGCGGTCTGAAAAGTTACGAGCAGTACTTC. This rearrangement joins TRBV5-1 to TRBJ2-7; a possible D gene is TRBD2 (5 bases). CDR3 length equals 14 residues. The V gene's germline CDR1 is SGHRS and CDR2 YFSETQ. The V gene lost 5 bases and the J gene lost 4 bases, with 16 bases spanning the gap.

The V call is TRBV2, the J call TRBJ2-7, with 11 bases lining up with TRBD2. CDR3 length: 14 residues. Germline assignment: CDR1 SNHLY and CDR2 FYNNEI. Trimming at V came to 9 bases and at J to 3 bases, leaving 7 bases not matched to a gene. CDR3 protein: CASNTGLADYEQYF. The CDR3 DNA is TGTGCCAGTAACACGGGACTAGCGGACTACGAGCAGTACTTC.

The CDR3 reads CASSARGSDTEAFF. Here the CDR3 DNA reads TGTGCCAGCAGCGCTAGGGGGTCGGACACTGAAGCTTTCTTT. The chain carries TRBV7-8 and TRBJ1-1; D is perhaps TRBD1 (6 bases). The CDR3 is 14 amino acids. CDR1 and CDR2 from the germline V gene are SGHVS and FQNEAQ. The V gene lost 5 bases and the J gene lost 3 bases, with 13 bases spanning the gap.

The chain recombines TRBV6-5 with TRBJ2-1; TRBD1 agrees at 7 bases. Germline CDR1 is MNHEY and CDR2 is SVGAGI. The CDR3 contains 13 residues. The V segment lost 5 bases and the J segment 8 bases; nucleotides outside the gene matches: 6. The CDR3 is CASSASGTDEQFF. The CDR3 nucleotides read TGTGCCAGCAGTGCATCCGGGACAGATGAGCAGTTCTTC.

The chain couples TRBV11-2 to TRBJ2-7; unclear D gene. Germline-derived CDR1 and CDR2 are SGHAT and FQNNGV. The CDR3 extends over 15 amino acids. Trimming pared 5 bases from V and 2 bases from J, leaving 16 bases between. CDR3 DNA sequence: TGTGCCAGCAGCCCGGGTCAGAGAAGCCCCTACGAGCAGTACTTC. It specifies CASSPGQRSPYEQYF.

This sequence joins TRBV6-6 and TRBJ2-5; D not certain. Germline CDR1 MNHNY, CDR2 SVGAGI (reference sequence). The CDR3 runs to 14 residues. V was clipped by 6 bases and J by 5 bases, with 16 bases between them. In nucleotides, the CDR3 is TGTGCCAGCAGCCTAGACCTTGTCGGGGAGACCCAGTACTTC. It specifies CASSLDLVGETQYF.

The V and J genes are TRBV7-9 and TRBJ2-5; the D is unclear. Trimming shortened V by 1 base and J by 0 bases, and 18 bases separated the two germline ends. Germline V lookup: CDR1 SEHNR, CDR2 FQNEAQ (reference sequence). The CDR3 covers 18 residues. CDR3 DNA: TGTGCCAGCAGCTTAGGATCTCGGTCGCTCTTATACCAAGAGACCCAGTACTTC. It is translated as CASSLGSRSLLYQETQYF.

The V call is TRBV18, the J call TRBJ1-5; 7 bases align to TRBD1. J was trimmed by 4 bases and V by 6 bases; bases with no gene match: 3. Germline assignment: CDR1 KGHSH and CDR2 LQKENI. The CDR3 contains 13 residues. The CDR3 nucleotides are TGTGCCAGCTCGCCGACAGGGAATCAGCCCCAGCATTTT. Translating gives CASSPTGNQPQHF. The whole variable domain, filled in from reference TRBV18 and TRBJ1-5, reads NAGVMQNPRHLVRRRGQEARLRCSPMKGHSHVYWYRQLPEEGLKFMVYLQKENIIDESGMPKERFSAEFPKEGPSILRIQQVVRGDSAAYFCASSPTGNQPQHFGDGTRLSIL.

This clone was recorded only once. CDR3 residues: CASSRAGLALYEQYF. DNA for the CDR3: TGTGCCAGCAGCCGAGCAGGGTTGGCCCTCTACGAGCAGTACTTC. The chain combines TRBV5-6 with TRBJ2-7; maybe TRBD1 (5 bases). V lost 4 bases and J 3 bases, leaving 17 bases between the germline ends. The germline CDR1 and CDR2 sequences are SGHDT and YYEEEE. CDR3 length equals 15 residues.